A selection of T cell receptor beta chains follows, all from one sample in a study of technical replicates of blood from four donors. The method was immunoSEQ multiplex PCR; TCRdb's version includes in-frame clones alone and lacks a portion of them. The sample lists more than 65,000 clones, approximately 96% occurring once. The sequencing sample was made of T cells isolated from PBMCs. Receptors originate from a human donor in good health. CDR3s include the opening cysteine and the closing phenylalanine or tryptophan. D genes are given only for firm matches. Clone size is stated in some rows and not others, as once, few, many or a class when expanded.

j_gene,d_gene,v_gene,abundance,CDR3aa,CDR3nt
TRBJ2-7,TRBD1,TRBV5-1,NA,CASSGTGYYEQYF,TGCGCCAGCAGCGGGACAGGGTACTACGAGCAGTACTTC
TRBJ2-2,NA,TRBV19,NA,CASRWRTTENTGELFF,TGTGCCAGTAGATGGCGGACTACGGAGAACACCGGGGAGCTGTTTTTT
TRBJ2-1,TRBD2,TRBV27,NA,CASSSWTSGRDGEQFF,TGTGCCAGCAGTTCCTGGACTAGCGGTAGGGACGGGGAGCAGTTCTTC
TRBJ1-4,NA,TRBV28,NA,CASSLGRATNEKLFF,TGTGCCAGCAGTTTGGGGAGAGCAACTAATGAAAAACTGTTTTTT
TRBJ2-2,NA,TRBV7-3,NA,CASNSNGADTGELFF,TGTGCCAGCAATTCAAATGGGGCTGATACCGGGGAGCTGTTTTTT
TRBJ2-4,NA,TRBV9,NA,CASSVAGEENIQYF,TGTGCCAGCAGCGTAGCGGGAGAGGAAAACATTCAGTACTTC
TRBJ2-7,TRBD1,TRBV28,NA,CASLQLTGGYEQYF,TGTGCCAGTTTACAACTTACAGGGGGCTACGAGCAGTACTTC
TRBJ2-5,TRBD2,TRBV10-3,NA,CAISSGVEETQYF,TGTGCCATCTCTAGCGGGGTAGAAGAGACCCAGTACTTC
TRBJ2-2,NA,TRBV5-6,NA,CASSLGDWIGELFF,TGTGCCAGCAGCTTGGGGGACTGGATCGGGGAGCTGTTTTTT
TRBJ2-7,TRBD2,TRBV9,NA,CASSPRTSGTYEQYF,TGTGCCAGCAGCCCCCGGACTAGCGGAACCTACGAGCAGTACTTC
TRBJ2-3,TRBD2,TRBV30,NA,CAWSGLAASTDTQYF,TGTGCCTGGAGTGGACTAGCGGCTAGCACAGATACGCAGTATTTT
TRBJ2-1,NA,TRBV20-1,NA,CSAKPINEQFF,TGCAGTGCTAAGCCCATCAATGAGCAGTTCTTC
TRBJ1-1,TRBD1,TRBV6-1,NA,CASNRLGQGNTEAFF,TGTGCCAGCAATCGATTGGGACAGGGGAACACTGAAGCTTTCTTT
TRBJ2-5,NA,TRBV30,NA,CAWRGDYQETQYF,TGTGCCTGGAGGGGGGACTACCAAGAGACCCAGTACTTC
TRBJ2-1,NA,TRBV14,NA,CASSRLGTYNEQFF,TGTGCCAGCAGCCGCCTAGGAACGTACAATGAGCAGTTCTTC
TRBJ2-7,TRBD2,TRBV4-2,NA,CASAKGLDYEQYF,TGTGCCAGCGCGAAAGGACTAGACTACGAGCAGTACTTC
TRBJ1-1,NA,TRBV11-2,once,CASSLVTANTEAFF,TGTGCCAGCAGCTTAGTGACAGCGAACACTGAAGCTTTCTTT
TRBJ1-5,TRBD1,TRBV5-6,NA,CASSHRGINQPQHF,TGTGCCAGCAGCCACAGGGGAATTAATCAGCCCCAGCATTTT
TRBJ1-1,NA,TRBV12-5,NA,CASGLMETEAFF,TGTGCTAGTGGTTTGATGGAGACCGAAGCTTTCTTT
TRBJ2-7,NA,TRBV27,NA,CASSLEPSYEQYF,TGTGCCAGCAGTTTGGAGCCCTCCTACGAGCAGTACTTC
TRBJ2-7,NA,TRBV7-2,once,CASSLVLAGNYEQYF,TGTGCCAGCAGCTTAGTACTCGCGGGAAACTACGAGCAGTACTTC
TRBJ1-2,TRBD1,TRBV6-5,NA,CASRIHDRANYGYTF,TGTGCCAGCAGGATCCACGACAGGGCTAACTATGGCTACACCTTC
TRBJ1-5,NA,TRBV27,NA,CASSIGAAQPQHF,TGTGCCAGCAGTATAGGGGCGGCTCAGCCCCAGCATTTT
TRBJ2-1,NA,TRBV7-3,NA,CASSPGVEQFF,TGTGCCAGCAGCCCAGGGGTAGAGCAGTTCTTC
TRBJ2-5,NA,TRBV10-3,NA,CAISDPTQYF,TGTGCCATCAGTGACCCAACTCAGTACTTC
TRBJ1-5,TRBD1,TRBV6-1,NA,CASSERTGNSYSNQPQHF,TGTGCCAGCAGTGAGCGGACAGGGAATTCTTATAGCAATCAGCCCCAGCATTTT
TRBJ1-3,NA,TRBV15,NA,CATSRDISLVSNFGNTIYF,TGTGCCACCAGCAGAGATATAAGTTTGGTCAGTAATTTCGGAAACACCATATATTTT
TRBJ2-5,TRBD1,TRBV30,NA,CARTGEKTQYF,TGTGCCCGGACAGGGGAAAAGACCCAGTACTTC
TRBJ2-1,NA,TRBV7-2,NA,CASSLVGSAVEQFF,TGTGCCAGCAGCTTAGTCGGATCGGCGGTTGAGCAGTTCTTC
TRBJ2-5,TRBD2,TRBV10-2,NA,CASSGLAGAGQETQYF,TGCGCCAGCAGTGGACTAGCGGGAGCTGGTCAAGAGACCCAGTACTTC
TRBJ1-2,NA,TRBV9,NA,CASYGQGASGYTF,TGTGCCAGCTACGGACAAGGGGCGAGTGGCTACACCTTC
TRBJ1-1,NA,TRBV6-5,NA,CASSYSGARAEAFF,TGTGCCAGCAGTTACTCGGGGGCGCGGGCAGAAGCTTTCTTT
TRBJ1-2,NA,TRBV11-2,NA,CASSLPQPELPIHGYTF,TGTGCCAGCAGCTTACCCCAACCGGAGCTGCCGATACATGGCTACACCTTC
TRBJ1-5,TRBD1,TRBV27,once,CASSRAGGSNQPQHF,TGTGCCAGCTCCCGGGCAGGGGGGAGCAATCAGCCCCAGCATTTT
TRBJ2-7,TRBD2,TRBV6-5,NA,CASSYPSGDASYEQYF,TGTGCCAGCAGTTACCCCAGCGGGGACGCCTCCTACGAGCAGTACTTC
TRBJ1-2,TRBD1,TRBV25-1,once,CASSAGTEYGYTF,TGTGCCAGCAGTGCCGGGACAGAGTATGGCTACACCTTC
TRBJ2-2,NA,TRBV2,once,CASSGSNTGELFF,TGTGCCAGCAGTGGTTCTAACACCGGGGAGCTGTTTTTT
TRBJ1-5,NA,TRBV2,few,CASSAKQASNQPQHF,TGTGCCAGCAGTGCCAAACAGGCTAGCAATCAGCCCCAGCATTTT
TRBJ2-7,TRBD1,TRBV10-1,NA,CASSETGEDEQYF,TGCGCCAGCAGTGAGACAGGGGAAGACGAGCAGTACTTC
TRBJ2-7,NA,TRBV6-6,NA,CASSYSWREQYF,TGTGCCAGCAGTTACTCATGGAGGGAGCAGTACTTC
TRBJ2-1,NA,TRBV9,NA,CASSAGYNEQFF,TGTGCCAGCAGCGCAGGCTACAATGAGCAGTTCTTC
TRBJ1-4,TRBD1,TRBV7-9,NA,CASSLLDRMNEKLFF,TGTGCCAGCAGCCTATTGGACAGGATGAATGAAAAACTGTTTTTT
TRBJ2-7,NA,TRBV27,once,CASSLSPGNLHYEQYF,TGTGCCAGCAGTTTATCACCAGGGAACCTTCACTACGAGCAGTACTTC
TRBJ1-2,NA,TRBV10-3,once,CAISDSLGGGDGYTF,TGTGCCATCAGTGACTCGCTCGGGGGGGGAGATGGCTACACCTTC
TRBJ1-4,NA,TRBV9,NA,CASSVAGESTNEKLFF,TGTGCCAGCAGCGTAGCAGGGGAGTCAACTAATGAAAAACTGTTTTTT
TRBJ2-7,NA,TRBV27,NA,CASRLGLNYEQYF,TGTGCCAGCCGCCTGGGCCTTAACTACGAGCAGTACTTC
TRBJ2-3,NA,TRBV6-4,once,CASSALGGVDTQYF,TGTGCCAGCAGTGCTCTAGGGGGGGTAGATACGCAGTATTTT
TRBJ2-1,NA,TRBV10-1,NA,CASSSGIYNEQFF,TGCGCCAGCAGCAGCGGAATTTACAATGAGCAGTTCTTC
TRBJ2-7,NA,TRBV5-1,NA,CASSLGGQFPHGEQYF,TGCGCCAGCAGCTTGGGAGGACAGTTTCCTCACGGCGAGCAGTACTTC
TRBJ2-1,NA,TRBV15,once,CATSRFRVNEQFF,TGTGCCACCAGCAGATTCAGGGTTAATGAGCAGTTCTTC
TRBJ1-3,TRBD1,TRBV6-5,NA,CASSSGQLHSGNTIYF,TGTGCCAGCAGTTCGGGACAGCTACACTCTGGAAACACCATATATTTT
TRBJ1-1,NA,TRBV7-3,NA,CASSSGPYIEAFF,TGTGCCAGCAGTTCGGGTCCGTACATTGAAGCTTTCTTT